A single sample gave rise to the 24 T cell receptor beta chains below, sequenced in a study of regulatory T cells in long-lasting Graves disease. Time point in this sample: newly diagnosed GD, antithyroid drugs for less than 3 months. TCR sequences were obtained from RNA taken from PBMCs. Construction of the TCR beta libraries employed iRepertoire HTBI primers in conjunction with Arm-PCR of CDR3 regions. A single record per CDR3 protein comes from TCRdb applying MiXCR to the multiplex PCR reads. This sample yields some 370,000 distinct CDR3 sequences, of which about 11% are seen a single time; approximately 17% belongs to the top ten. This same sample was also part of a study on T cells in Graves' hyperthyroidism and ophthalmopathy.

Sequencing used peripheral blood mononuclear cells (PBMCs), obtained at new diagnosis, from a patient treated with antithyroid drugs. The receptors here all came from a young woman with Graves disease.

The chain has TRBV10-3 and TRBJ1-4, with D tentatively TRBD1 (5 bases). The V gene's germline CDR1 is ENHRY and CDR2 SYGVKD. CDR3 length: 16 residues. Trimming took 3 bases from V and 8 from J, leaving 19 bases between them. This CDR3 reads CAISDTPGRRIEKLFF. CDR3 sequence (DNA): TGTGCCATCAGTGATACTCCGGGACGGAGGATAGAAAAACTGTTTTTT.

This clonotype was recorded at least ten times. J is TRBJ2-7 and V is TRBV2, with 9 bases lining up with TRBD1. The V segment lost 2 bases and the J segment 1 base; nucleotides outside the gene matches: 3. Germline assignment: CDR1 SNHLY and CDR2 FYNNEI. This CDR3 is built from 15 residues. The CDR3 DNA reads TGTGCCAGCAGTGAATACAGGGGGCAATCCTACGAGCAGTACTTC. It specifies CASSEYRGQSYEQYF.

There are many counts of this clonotype. The V gene is TRBV4-3, the J gene TRBJ1-1; 7 nucleotides match TRBD1. The J segment lost 6 bases and the V segment lost 2 bases, leaving 6 bases of the junction unmatched. The CDR3 contains 14 residues. Looked up from germline, CDR1 is LGHNA and CDR2 is YSLEER. CDR3 in amino acids: CASSQKTGLPEAFF. The CDR3 DNA is TGCGCCAGCAGCCAAAAGACAGGGTTGCCTGAAGCTTTCTTT.

On this clonotype: It may be a read error: a sequence one base away is much more abundant. The chain couples TRBV7-9 to TRBJ2-5; 9 bases align to TRBD2. CDR3 length equals 15 residues. Germline V gene sequence: CDR1 SEHNR, CDR2 FQNEAQ (reference sequence). CDR3 nucleotide sequence: TGTGCCAGCAGCCAGGGGCGGGAGGGGTGGAATGAGCAGCTCTTC. This translates into CASSQGREGWNEQLF.

The chain is built from TRBV7-8 and TRBJ1-2; tentative D call: TRBD1 (5 bases). V was trimmed by 2 bases and J by 8 bases, leaving 12 bases between them. Germline values: CDR1 SGHVS, CDR2 FQNEAQ. This CDR3 spans 13 amino acids. CDR3 nucleotides: TGTGCCAGCAGCTTACCGGGGGTAGGGGGCTACACCTTC. It encodes CASSLPGVGGYTF. The full variable domain, in which reference TRBV7-8 and TRBJ1-2 provide the parts outside the CDR3, is GAGVSQSPRYKVAKRGQDVALRCDPISGHVSLFWYQQALGQGPEFLTYFQNEAQLDKSGLPSDRFFAERPEGSVSTLKIQRTQQEDSAVYLCASSLPGVGGYTFGSGTRLTVV.

This clonotype was observed at least ten times. The rearrangement uses TRBV4-1 and TRBJ1-1; D perhaps matches TRBD1 (5 bases). CDR1 and CDR2 from the germline V gene are MGHRA and YSYEKL. The CDR3 is 14 amino acids. Trimming cost V 0 bases and J 10 bases, with 15 bases left between them. In nucleotides, the CDR3 is TGCGCCAGCAGCCAAGACGAATCGGGACGGGTAGCTTTCTTT. It codes for CASSQDESGRVAFF.

This clonotype was observed a handful of times. The gene calls are TRBV2 and TRBJ1-6; D gene ambiguous. CDR3 length: 13 amino acids. V was trimmed by 0 bases and J by 7 bases, leaving 4 bases between them. Per the germline V gene, CDR1 is SNHLY and CDR2 is FYNNEI. The CDR3 here is CASSEAQNSPLHF. In nucleotides, the CDR3 is TGTGCCAGCAGTGAAGCTCAGAATTCACCCCTCCACTTT.

Concerning this clonotype: This may come from a read error, since a much larger clone is one base off. The chain employs TRBV20-1 and TRBJ1-2, with a weak D call TRBD1 (5 bases). Germline values: CDR1 DFQATT, CDR2 SNEGSKA (reference sequence). CDR3 length: 18 residues. The CDR3: CSARDRGVVAVSNYGCTF. CDR3 bases: TGCAGTGCTAGAGATCGGGGGGTGGTGGCAGTCTCTAACTATGGCTGCACCTTC.

This clonotype was recorded many times. This chain joins TRBV6-2 or TRBV6-3 and TRBJ1-2; D unresolved. The germline V gene has CDR1 MNHEY and CDR2 SVGEGT. Trimming stripped 7 bases from V and 1 base from J, with 10 bases between. The CDR3 spans 13 residues. CDR3 nucleotide sequence: TGTGCCAGCATTTCCAGGAGTAACTATGGCTACACCTTC. This gives the protein CASISRSNYGYTF.

In this sample, this clonotype turned up many times. This rearrangement joins TRBV7-2 to TRBJ1-1; D gene ambiguous. V lost 5 bases to trimming and J lost 7 bases, with 8 bases between them. This CDR3 spans 11 amino acids. The germline V gene has CDR1 SGHTA and CDR2 FQGNSA. The DNA for the CDR3 is TGTGCCAGCAGCGTTAGCCTTGAAGCTTTCTTT. Amino acid sequence: CASSVSLEAFF.

This clonotype was observed a few times. The chain uses TRBV3-1 and TRBJ2-5; D is unresolved. V was cut by 0 bases and J by 5 bases, with 13 bases left in between. CDR1 and CDR2 from the germline V gene are LGHDT and YNNKEL (reference sequence). This CDR3 comprises 15 residues. CDR3 in amino acids: CASSQDFGQMETQYF. The CDR3 DNA reads TGTGCCAGCAGCCAAGATTTCGGGCAGATGGAGACCCAGTACTTC.

The V call is TRBV27, the J call TRBJ2-5; 14 bases map to TRBD2. With 4 bases clipped from V and 3 bases from J, the junction kept 4 bases outside the gene matches. This CDR3 comprises 16 residues. In germline, CDR1 is MNHEY, CDR2 SMNVEV (reference sequence). CDR3 sequence (DNA): TGTGCCAGCAGTTCCCGACTAGCGGGGGGGGAAGAGACCCAGTACTTC. Its translation: CASSSRLAGGEETQYF.

This clonotype was detected many times. The chain combines TRBV20-1 with TRBJ2-1; the match to TRBD1 covers 9 bases. There are 15 residues in the CDR3. V was clipped by 1 base and J by 6 bases; unmatched bases: 7. Looked up from germline, CDR1 is DFQATT and CDR2 is SNEGSKA (reference sequence). CDR3 amino acids: CSARGGDREANEQFF. The CDR3 coding sequence is TGCAGTGCTAGAGGGGGGGACAGGGAAGCCAATGAGCAGTTCTTC.

The chain has TRBV3-2 and TRBJ2-6; the table's D call, TRBD2, was not checked against the DNA. TRBV3-2 is labeled a pseudogene. There are 16 residues in the CDR3. The CDR3 is CASSNLSGSGANVLTF. In DNA, the CDR3 is TGTGCCAGCAGCAACCTAAGCGGGTCCGGGGCCAACGTCCTGACTTTC.

This clonotype was found many times. This chain uses TRBV28 with TRBJ1-5, with D possibly matching TRBD1 (6 bases). Germline V gene sequence: CDR1 MDHEN, CDR2 SYDVKM. The germline V and J ends were trimmed by 4 bases and 1 base, with 20 bases remaining between them. CDR3 length: 18 residues. The CDR3 spells CASSYQGSSRLSNQPQHF. Here the CDR3 DNA reads TGTGCCAGCAGTTATCAGGGGTCTAGCCGCCTGAGCAATCAGCCCCAGCATTTT.

This clonotype was recorded only once. The V gene is TRBV6-8, the J gene TRBJ2-3; 11 bases agree with TRBD2. Germline CDR1 and CDR2: MNHGY and SAAAGT. The CDR3 totals 17 residues. The ends lost 4 bases at V and 2 bases at J; junction bases unmatched: 8. CDR3 region: CASSSPGLAVPTDTQYF. The CDR3 coding sequence is TGTGCCAGCAGTTCCCCGGGACTAGCGGTACCCACAGATACGCAGTATTTT.

This clonotype has more than one count but fewer than ten. The V call is TRBV7-6, the J call TRBJ2-5; 9 bases match TRBD2. Germline CDR1 and CDR2: SGHVS and FNYEAQ. Trimming at V came to 5 bases and at J to 5 bases, leaving 12 bases not matched to a gene. This CDR3 is built from 16 residues. The CDR3 here is CASSVGAGGPMETQYF. In DNA form, the CDR3 reads TGTGCCAGCAGCGTAGGGGCGGGAGGGCCGATGGAGACCCAGTACTTC. The full variable domain, its missing parts supplied by reference TRBV7-6 and TRBJ2-5, is GAGVSQSPRYKVTKRGQDVALRCDPISGHVSLYWYRQALGQGPEFLTYFNYEAQQDKSGLPNDRFSAERPEGSISTLTIQRTEQRDSAMYRCASSVGAGGPMETQYFGPGTRLLVL.

This chain joins TRBV7-8 and TRBJ1-6; D is unclear. V was clipped by 5 bases and J by 5 bases, with 19 bases between them. Germline V gives CDR1 SGHVS, CDR2 FQNEAQ. CDR3 length: 17 amino acids. CDR3 sequence: CASSPRTVGIDNSPLHF. CDR3 coding DNA: TGTGCCAGCAGCCCAAGGACTGTGGGGATCGATAATTCACCCCTCCACTTT.

The rearrangement uses TRBV29-1 and TRBJ1-1, with 8 bases that match TRBD1. CDR1 SQVTM and CDR2 ANQGSEA come from the germline V gene. This CDR3 has 16 amino acids. V lost 5 bases to trimming and J lost 1 base; unmatched junction nucleotides: 12. The CDR3 loop is CSVSGTRDRTNTEAFF. CDR3 DNA sequence: TGCAGCGTTTCCGGTACTCGGGACAGGACGAACACTGAAGCTTTCTTT.

The rearrangement links TRBV12-3 or TRBV12-4 to TRBJ2-7; tentative D call: TRBD2 (6 bases). The germline V and J ends were trimmed by 1 base and 1 base, with 11 bases remaining between them. The CDR3 totals 15 residues. CDR3 in amino acids: CASSLVGGFSYEQYF. CDR3 nucleotide sequence: TGTGCCAGCAGTTTAGTGGGAGGCTTTTCCTACGAGCAGTACTTC.

This clonotype was observed at least ten times. This chain links TRBV6-2 or TRBV6-3 with TRBJ2-1; either TRBD1 or TRBD2 may fit D (5 bases each). Germline CDR1 MNHEY, CDR2 SVGEGT. This CDR3 has 21 amino acids. The ends were cut back, 2 bases at V and 3 bases at J, with 29 bases in the middle. This CDR3 reads CASSYPSLRSGTDHDYNEQFF. CDR3 in DNA: TGTGCCAGCAGTTACCCCTCTTTACGGTCAGGGACGGACCACGACTACAATGAGCAGTTCTTC.

This clonotype was detected a few times. The genes are TRBV6-1 and TRBJ1-6; 8 positions match TRBD1. The V gene's germline CDR1 is MNHNS and CDR2 SASEGT. The CDR3 contains 13 residues. Trimming at V came to 4 bases and at J to 12 bases, leaving 5 bases not matched to a gene. The CDR3 nucleotides are TGTGCCAGCAGTGCAGGACAGGGAGAACCCCTCCACTTT. Protein product: CASSAGQGEPLHF.

This clonotype has more than one count but fewer than ten. The chain is built from TRBV19 and TRBJ2-7, with TRBD1 matching 8 bases. Germline V CDR1 and CDR2: LNHDA, SQIVND (reference sequence). Trimming removed 3 bases from V and 1 base from J; junction bases left unmatched: 8. The CDR3 loop spans 16 amino acids. The CDR3 loop is CASSIGQGQASYEQYF. CDR3 bases: TGTGCCAGTAGTATTGGACAGGGACAAGCATCCTACGAGCAGTACTTC.

This clonotype was counted many times. The genes are TRBV6-2 or TRBV6-3 and TRBJ2-5, with D perhaps TRBD2 (7 bases). Germline V lookup: CDR1 MNHEY, CDR2 SVGEGT. Trimming left V 5 bases short and J 4 bases short, with 14 bases between. The length of the CDR3 is 14 residues. CDR3 nucleotides: TGTGCCAGCAGTACGGGGGGCGGGTCAGAGACCCAGTACTTC. Amino acids: CASSTGGGSETQYF.